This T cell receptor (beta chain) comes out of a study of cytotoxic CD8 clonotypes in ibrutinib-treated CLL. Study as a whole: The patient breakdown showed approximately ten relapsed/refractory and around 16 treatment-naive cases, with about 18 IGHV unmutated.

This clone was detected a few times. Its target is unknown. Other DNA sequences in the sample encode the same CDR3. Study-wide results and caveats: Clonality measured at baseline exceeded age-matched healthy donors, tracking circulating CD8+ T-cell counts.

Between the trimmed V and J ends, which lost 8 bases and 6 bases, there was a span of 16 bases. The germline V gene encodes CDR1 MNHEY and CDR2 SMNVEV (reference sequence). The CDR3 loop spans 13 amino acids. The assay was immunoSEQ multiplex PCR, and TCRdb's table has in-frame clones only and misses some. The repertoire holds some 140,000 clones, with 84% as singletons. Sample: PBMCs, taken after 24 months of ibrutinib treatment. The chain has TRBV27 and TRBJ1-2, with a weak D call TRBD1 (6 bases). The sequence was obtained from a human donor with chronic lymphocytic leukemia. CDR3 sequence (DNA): TGTGCCAGCGGATTTAGTGGGGGCGATGGCTACACCTTC. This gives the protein CASGFSGGDGYTF.